These T cell receptor beta chains were read from a single sample in a study of blood T cells in healthy people across ages. MiXCR was run by TCRdb on the 5' RACE reads, yielding one entry per CDR3 protein. The table records 800,000 to 1,300,000 distinct CDR3 sequences, about 23% of them present only once. The same specimen was also included in a second study, on T cells of mothers and their children.

Sequencing was carried out using blood. The receptors derive from a girl aged 2 to 9 in good health. The CDR3 runs from the conserved cysteine through the conserved F or W. A D gene is named only where the DNA matches it firmly. Size is omitted from some rows. Given values are once, few, many or a class for expanded clones.

J,D,V,size,CDR3,DNA
TRBJ2-6,TRBD1,TRBV14,.,CASSPQGTGSGANVLTF,TGTGCCAGCAGCCCCCAAGGGACAGGCTCTGGGGCCAACGTCCTGACTTTC
TRBJ2-5,TRBD1,TRBV6-1,few,CASRKQGNERFF,TGTGCCAGCAGGAAACAGGGGAATGAGCGGTTCTTC
TRBJ2-4,TRBD1,TRBV6-2/TRBV6-3,few,CASSPDRAGENIQYF,TGTGCCAGCAGCCCTGACAGGGCTGGAGAAAACATTCAGTACTTC
TRBJ2-1,.,TRBV14,few,CASSPSSVSGTGSF,TGTGCCAGCAGCCCTTCCTCTGTTAGCGGGACAGGGAGTTTC
TRBJ2-3,.,TRBV3-1,.,CASSQVEDTQYF,TGTGCCAGCAGCCAAGTCGAAGATACGCAGTATTTT
TRBJ2-6,.,TRBV11-1,few,CASSFRGGGANVLTF,TGTGCCAGCAGCTTCAGGGGAGGTGGGGCCAACGTCCTGACTTTC
TRBJ2-1,TRBD2,TRBV4-3,once,CASSRNLAGFDNEQFF,TGCGCCAGCAGCCGGAACCTAGCGGGGTTCGACAATGAGCAGTTCTTC
TRBJ2-7,TRBD2,TRBV20-1,few,CSAPYSGGSFYEQYF,TGCAGTGCTCCTTATAGCGGGGGGAGTTTCTACGAGCAGTACTTC
TRBJ2-4,.,TRBV28,few,CASSPFTSPKNIQYF,TGTGCCAGCAGTCCATTCACAAGTCCCAAAAACATTCAGTACTTC
TRBJ2-5,.,TRBV6-6,few,CASEIRDERFF,TGTGCCAGCGAAATTAGGGACGAGAGATTCTTC
TRBJ2-3,.,TRBV7-2,.,CASSLGDRPTDTQYF,TGTGCCAGCAGCTTAGGTGATAGACCCACAGATACGCAGTATTTT
TRBJ2-3,.,TRBV6-5,few,CASSYSQLAGDTQYF,TGTGCCAGCAGTTACTCTCAACTAGCTGGAGATACGCAGTATTTT
TRBJ2-3,TRBD2,TRBV28,few,CASSFGGMREGTQYF,TGTGCCAGCAGTTTCGGCGGGATGAGGGAGGGTACGCAGTATTTT
TRBJ2-3,TRBD2,TRBV7-9,.,CASSNRLANTDTQYF,TGTGCCAGCAGCAACCGACTAGCGAACACAGATACGCAGTATTTT
TRBJ2-7,.,TRBV27,.,CASRDTTSYEQYF,TGTGCCAGCAGGGATACGACATCCTACGAGCAGTACTTC
TRBJ1-2,.,TRBV5-6,.,CASSPVDRLRDGYTF,TGTGCCAGCAGCCCTGTGGACCGGCTAAGGGATGGCTACACCTTC
TRBJ2-4,TRBD2,TRBV7-2,.,CASSLVSGAGRNIQYF,TGTGCCAGCAGCTTAGTATCAGGAGCGGGGAGGAACATTCAGTACTTC
TRBJ2-1,TRBD2,TRBV5-5,.,CASSWTSGGTNEQFF,TGTGCCAGCAGCTGGACTAGCGGGGGGACCAATGAGCAGTTCTTC
TRBJ2-5,TRBD1,TRBV29-1,.,CSVVDGTGSVSEYF,TGCAGCGTTGTAGACGGGACAGGGTCGGTGAGCGAGTACTTC
TRBJ2-7,TRBD2,TRBV28,few,CASSIAGVSEQYF,TGTGCCAGCAGCATAGCGGGAGTTTCCGAGCAGTACTTC
TRBJ2-1,TRBD2,TRBV11-2,.,CASSSSGRAPNEQFF,TGTGCCAGCAGCTCTAGCGGGAGGGCCCCCAATGAGCAGTTCTTC
TRBJ2-5,TRBD2,TRBV29-1,few,CSADLAGAQETQYF,TGCAGCGCCGACCTCGCGGGAGCGCAAGAGACCCAGTACTTC
TRBJ2-2,.,TRBV21-1,many,CASSKVSGPDTGELFF,TGTGCCAGCAGCAAAGTGTCAGGGCCGGACACCGGGGAGCTGTTTTTT
TRBJ2-4,.,TRBV4-3,.,CASSQDRPTTKNIQYF,TGCGCCAGCAGCCAAGACAGACCCACCACCAAAAACATTCAGTACTTC
TRBJ1-2,.,TRBV12-3/TRBV12-4,.,CASTSPLEGYGYTF,TGTGCCAGCACTTCCCCTCTTGAGGGGTATGGCTACACCTTC
TRBJ1-4,.,TRBV29-1,few,CSVESGDEKLFF,TGCAGCGTTGAGTCGGGGGATGAAAAACTGTTTTTT
TRBJ1-3,.,TRBV7-2,.,CASSFAHSSGNTVYF,TGTGCCAGCAGCTTCGCGCATAGCTCTGGAAACACCGTATATTTT
TRBJ2-7,.,TRBV4-2,.,CASSQGSGLHEQYF,TGTGCCAGCAGCCAAGGGTCCGGGTTACACGAGCAGTACTTC
TRBJ1-1,.,TRBV2,few,CASSGRGNTEAFF,TGTGCCAGCAGTGGAAGGGGTAACACTGAAGCTTTCTTT
TRBJ2-7,.,TRBV20-1,once,CSARGLFSYEQYF,TGCAGTGCTAGGGGGCTCTTTTCCTACGAGCAGTACTTC
TRBJ2-3,TRBD2,TRBV3-1,few,CASSQWTGGRRVDTQYF,TGTGCCAGCAGCCAATGGACGGGGGGGCGAAGAGTAGATACGCAGTATTTT
TRBJ1-4,.,TRBV6-6,.,CASSGPTTNEKLFF,TGTGCCAGCAGCGGACCTACAACTAATGAAAAACTGTTTTTT
TRBJ2-5,.,TRBV7-9,few,CASSFTGSGEETQYF,TGTGCCAGCAGCTTCACAGGGTCGGGGGAGGAGACCCAGTACTTC
TRBJ2-7,.,TRBV20-1,few,CSAESRGHEQYF,TGCAGTGCTGAGTCTAGGGGCCACGAGCAGTACTTC
TRBJ2-4,.,TRBV21-1,few,CASSPRKDIQYF,TGTGCCAGCAGCCCGAGAAAGGACATTCAGTACTTC
TRBJ1-1,.,TRBV20-1,.,CSAIPGDTEAFF,TGCAGTGCCATCCCAGGGGACACTGAAGCTTTCTTT
TRBJ2-4,TRBD2,TRBV9,few,CASSVDWGTSPIQYF,TGTGCCAGCAGCGTAGATTGGGGGACTAGCCCTATTCAGTACTTC
TRBJ2-7,TRBD1,TRBV6-1,.,CASSDWGRRGFEDRRNEQYF,TGTGCCAGCAGTGATTGGGGGAGACGGGGATTTGAGGACAGGAGAAACGAGCAGTACTTC
TRBJ1-4,TRBD1,TRBV10-3,once,CAASSTGRNEKLFF,TGTGCCGCCAGCTCGACAGGGAGGAATGAAAAACTGTTTTTT
TRBJ2-5,TRBD2,TRBV7-9,.,CASSFAGRGETQYF,TGTGCCAGCAGCTTCGCGGGGCGGGGGGAGACCCAGTACTTC
TRBJ1-3,.,TRBV25-1,.,CASSAHSLRPAGNTIYF,TGTGCCAGCAGTGCCCATTCCCTCAGGCCGGCCGGAAACACCATATATTTT
TRBJ2-1,.,TRBV20-1,.,CSARDMFDNEQFF,TGCAGTGCTAGAGATATGTTTGACAATGAGCAGTTCTTC
TRBJ2-1,.,TRBV20-1,.,CSAVGHLKSCNEQFF,TGCAGTGCTGTGGGACACCTGAAGTCCTGCAATGAGCAGTTCTTC
TRBJ2-5,TRBD1,TRBV12-3/TRBV12-4,.,CASSPKTGQGAGETQYF,TGTGCCAGCAGCCCCAAAACGGGACAGGGGGCAGGGGAGACCCAGTACTTC
TRBJ2-1,.,TRBV4-2,.,CASSQEPSYNEQFF,TGTGCCAGCAGCCAAGAACCCTCCTACAATGAGCAGTTCTTC
TRBJ2-7,.,TRBV4-1,.,CASSPSTVSEQYF,TGCGCCAGCAGCCCGTCGACAGTTTCCGAGCAGTACTTC
TRBJ1-1,.,TRBV6-5,few,CASSLTPRDTEAFF,TGTGCCAGCAGTTTAACCCCGAGGGACACTGAAGCTTTCTTT
TRBJ1-4,TRBD1,TRBV6-5,.,CASSYALTGNEKLFF,TGTGCCAGCAGTTACGCACTGACAGGGAATGAAAAACTGTTTTTT
TRBJ2-5,TRBD2,TRBV20-1,.,CSARDGSSGGFQETQYF,TGCAGTGCTAGAGATGGGTCAAGCGGGGGTTTTCAAGAGACCCAGTACTTC
TRBJ1-1,TRBD1,TRBV6-5,.,CASRTGVSTEAFF,TGTGCCAGCAGAACAGGGGTAAGCACTGAAGCTTTCTTT
TRBJ1-5,.,TRBV12-3/TRBV12-4,few,CASSLPGDRGSRGQPQHF,TGTGCCAGCAGTTTACCCGGGGATAGGGGCTCCAGGGGCCAGCCCCAGCATTTT
TRBJ2-3,.,TRBV20-1,few,CSAMAGTDTQYF,TGCAGTGCTATGGCAGGCACAGATACGCAGTACTTT
TRBJ2-1,TRBD2,TRBV7-2,few,CASSSGGGGVYEQFF,TGTGCCAGCAGTTCGGGCGGTGGGGGGGTTTATGAGCAGTTCTTC
TRBJ2-1,TRBD2,TRBV27,once,CASSSEGLAGVGEQFF,TGTGCCAGCAGCTCCGAGGGACTAGCCGGAGTCGGTGAGCAGTTCTTC